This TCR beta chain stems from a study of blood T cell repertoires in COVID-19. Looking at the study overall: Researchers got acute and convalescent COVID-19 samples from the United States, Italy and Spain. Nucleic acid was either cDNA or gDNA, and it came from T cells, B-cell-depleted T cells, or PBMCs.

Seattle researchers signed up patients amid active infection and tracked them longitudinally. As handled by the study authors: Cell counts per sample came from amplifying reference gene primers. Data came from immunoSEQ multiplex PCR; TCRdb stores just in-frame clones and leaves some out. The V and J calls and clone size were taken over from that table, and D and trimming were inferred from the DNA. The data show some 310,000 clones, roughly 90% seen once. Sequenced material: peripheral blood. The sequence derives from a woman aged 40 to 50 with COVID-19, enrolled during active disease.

The CDR3 loop reads CASSPLRQAREEQYF. The CDR3 DNA is TGTGCCAGCAGCCCCCTCCGACAGGCCAGGGAGGAGCAGTACTTC. The J gene is TRBJ2-7, the V gene TRBV7-2; maybe TRBD1 (6 bases). The CDR3 totals 15 residues. The V end was cut by 5 bases, the J end by 7 bases, with 21 bases between. Germline CDR1 reads SGHTA; CDR2 reads FQGNSA.